This T cell receptor (beta chain) was retrieved from a study of OX40 agonist ivuxolimab in advanced cancers. In the study overall: Every 2 weeks, patients received ivuxolimab intravenously, dosed at 0.01 to 10 mg/kg.

Repertoires were generated with immunoSEQ multiplex PCR, while TCRdb's copy carries only in-frame clones and drops some. The table has about 89,000 clones, over 75% seen once. Turning to this clone: No antigen is known for it.

Study-level findings and limits: Doses of 0.1 to 3.0 mg/kg were accompanied by clonal expansion of CD4+ and CD8+ blood T cells by week 6.

The sequence was obtained from an adult with an advanced solid tumor such as melanoma, head and neck, liver or kidney cancer. The sample here was CD4+ or CD8+ T cells sorted from blood, taken in a trial of the OX40 agonist ivuxolimab.

The CDR3 sequence: CASSESGTGAPNTGELFF. CDR3 DNA: TGCGCCAGCAGTGAGTCCGGGACAGGGGCCCCGAACACCGGGGAGCTGTTTTTT. The chain carries TRBV10-2 and TRBJ2-2; 10 bases are a match to TRBD1. After removal of 0 bases from V and 0 bases from J, the junction contained 4 bases not matched to a gene. The CDR3 spans 18 residues. CDR1 and CDR2 from the germline V gene are WSHSY and SAAADI.